Following are 4 T cell receptor beta chains from one sample sequenced in a study of beta chain features in type 1 diabetes. Expressed TCRB transcripts were sequenced, since all the RNA that had been isolated was reverse transcribed. Sequenced by immunoSEQ multiplex PCR; TCRdb stores in-frame clones only, minus some. Of under 250,000 clones listed, about 30% are singletons. Specimen: central memory CD4+ T cells from blood. These receptors originate from a man aged 30 to 45 in good health.

Concerning this clone itself: Other DNA sequences in this sample translate to the same CDR3. V gene TRBV28 combines with J gene TRBJ2-1; D might be TRBD1 (5 bases). Germline V gene data show CDR1 as MDHEN and CDR2 as SYDVKM. Trimming cost V 3 bases and J 4 bases, with 7 bases left between them. CDR3 length: 13 residues. The CDR3 spells CASSLDTYNEQFF. The CDR3 DNA sequence: TGTGCCAGCAGTTTGGACACGTACAATGAGCAGTTCTTC.

The CDR3 DNA follows: TGTGCCTGGAGTACTAAGGGTTCCTACGAGCAGTACTTC. Its protein is CAWSTKGSYEQYF. This chain joins TRBV30 and TRBJ2-7; D gene uncertain. The germline gives CDR1 GTSNPN, CDR2 SVGIG (reference sequence). V lost 2 bases to trimming and J lost 1 base, with 9 bases between them. The CDR3 consists of 13 residues.

As DNA, the CDR3 is TGTGCCAGCAGCGTAGCCGCAATCACCGGGGAGCTGTTTTTT. Translation gives CASSVAAITGELFF. This sequence joins TRBV9 and TRBJ2-2; D gene ambiguous. CDR1 is SGDLS and CDR2 is YYNGEE in the germline V gene. Between the trimmed V and J ends, which lost 0 bases and 4 bases, there was a span of 7 bases. There are 14 residues in the CDR3.

This rearrangement joins TRBV9 to TRBJ2-7, with 7 bases that match TRBD1. This CDR3 spans 15 amino acids. The V gene end was trimmed by 0 bases and the J gene end by 3 bases; junction bases not matched to a gene: 6. Germline V gene sequence: CDR1 SGDLS, CDR2 YYNGEE. The CDR3 loop reads CASSVDRGHFYEQYF. The DNA of the CDR3 is TGTGCCAGCAGCGTAGACAGGGGTCACTTCTACGAGCAGTACTTC.